This is a list of T cell receptor beta chains from one sample in a study of human CD8 memory T cell subsets. From its re-call of the 5' RACE reads, TCRdb lists each CDR3 protein once, without DNA. The sample table sets out about 9,000 distinct CDR3 sequences. Sequencing was carried out using CD8+ T cells from PBMCs. These TCRs come from a human donor in good health. Each CDR3 is given with its conserved first and last residue. Some rows mark clone size as missing; the rest say once, few, many or name a class of expanded clone.

CDR3	V	J	size
CASSVTGPYSPLHF	TRBV7-6	TRBJ1-6	NA
CASSLWQGNQPQHF	TRBV28	TRBJ1-5	NA
CASSLLQGNRYGYTF	TRBV5-1	TRBJ1-2	NA
CASSYDRHFEQFF	TRBV6-2/TRBV6-3	TRBJ2-1	NA
CASSSDRDAGYEQYF	TRBV5-4	TRBJ2-7	NA
CAWRSAGYNEQFF	TRBV30	TRBJ2-1	NA
CASALVGSYEQYF	TRBV6-2/TRBV6-3	TRBJ2-7	NA
CASSLSAGGGYEQYF	TRBV7-6	TRBJ2-7	NA
CASSLEASTDTQYF	TRBV7-6	TRBJ2-3	NA
CASVRSVTEAFF	TRBV7-9	TRBJ1-1	medium-sized
CASSLRTGPDNQPQHF	TRBV28	TRBJ1-5	NA